This is a list of T cell receptor beta chains from one sample in a study of blood T cell repertoires in COVID-19. Clones were read by immunoSEQ multiplex PCR, and TCRdb kept only the in-frame ones, dropping some. The sample comprises roughly 30,000 clones, 80% to 95% of which are singletons, and more than 3% rests with the top ten. Sequences were obtained from peripheral blood. The receptor source for this set is a man between 60 and 75 years old with acute or convalescent COVID-19. Each CDR3 is given with its conserved first and last residue. A D gene is named only where the DNA matches it firmly. Clone size appears in some rows only: once, few, many, or a class for an expanded clone.

cdr3_nt cdr3_aa clone_size v_call d_call j_call
TGTGCGGCCCGCCCGAGCGCGAACACCGGGGAGCTGTTTTTT CAARPSANTGELFF - TRBV11-3 - TRBJ2-2
TGTGCCAGCACTTTAGCGGGAGGGCTGAGTGAGCAGTTCTTC CASTLAGGLSEQFF - TRBV3-1/TRBV3-2 TRBD2 TRBJ2-1
TGTGCCAGCATCCGCCCCAGCGAAAACTATGGCTACACCTTC CASIRPSENYGYTF once TRBV6-6 - TRBJ1-2
TGTGCCAGCAGCTTAGTACAAGGGGGTGCACCCCTCCACTTT CASSLVQGGAPLHF - TRBV7-2 - TRBJ1-6
TGTGCCAGCCGTCCCCTCACCGGGGAGCTGTTTTTT CASRPLTGELFF - TRBV6-5 - TRBJ2-2
TGTGCCAGCAGTCTCACTTTACAGGGGAACTATGGCTACACCTTC CASSLTLQGNYGYTF - TRBV6-5 TRBD1 TRBJ1-2
TGTGCCAGCTCACTAGACGGGTACGAGCAGTACTTC CASSLDGYEQYF - TRBV18 - TRBJ2-7
TGCGCCAGCAGCCAAGAACAGCCTAGCGGGAGGGCCCACCCTAGCACAGATACGCAGTATTTT CASSQEQPSGRAHPSTDTQYF - TRBV4-1 TRBD2 TRBJ2-3
TGTGCCAGTAGCACATACAGGGAAATTCTGACTGAAGCTTTCTTT CASSTYREILTEAFF - TRBV19 - TRBJ1-1
TGCGCCAGCAGCCAGCAGACTAGCACAGATACGCAGTATTTT CASSQQTSTDTQYF - TRBV4-1 - TRBJ2-3
TGTGCCAGCAGCCAGACAGGGGGCTTGCCAGATACGCAGTATTTT CASSQTGGLPDTQYF - TRBV6-5 TRBD1 TRBJ2-3
TGTGCCATCAGTGATTGGGACAGGGGATATGGCTACACCTTC CAISDWDRGYGYTF - TRBV10-3 TRBD1 TRBJ1-2
TGTGCCATCAGTGTTAGAGAGTTTGGCTACGAGCAGTACTTC CAISVREFGYEQYF - TRBV10-3 - TRBJ2-7
TGTGCCAGCAGAATACAGGGGGTCAGCACAGATACGCAGTATTTT CASRIQGVSTDTQYF - TRBV21-1 - TRBJ2-3
TGTGCCAGTACCCTTGCCGGGGAGCTGTTTTTT CASTLAGELFF - TRBV19 - TRBJ2-2
TGTGCCAGTAGTATCTCTAGCGGGAGGACCTCCTACGAGCAGTACTTC CASSISSGRTSYEQYF - TRBV19 TRBD2 TRBJ2-7
TGTGCCAGCAGCTTGGGACTATACAATGAGCAGTTCTTC CASSLGLYNEQFF few TRBV5-4 - TRBJ2-1
TGTGCCAGTAGTACTCTAGCGAACATCCCCAATGAGCAGTTCTTC CASSTLANIPNEQFF - TRBV19 - TRBJ2-1
TGTGCCAGCAGCCACGCCAGACGTCAAGGGAGGGGCACTGAAGCTTTCTTT CASSHARRQGRGTEAFF - TRBV3-1/TRBV3-2 - TRBJ1-1
TGCGCCAGCACGGCCTCGACAGGTTCCTACGAGCAGTACTTC CASTASTGSYEQYF - TRBV10-2 - TRBJ2-7
TGTGCCAGCAGCTTGGCAGTAACTAATTCACCCCTCCACTTT CASSLAVTNSPLHF once TRBV5-5 - TRBJ1-6
TGTGCCTGGAGTGTCGACAGGGGGCATGGCTACACCTTC CAWSVDRGHGYTF - TRBV30 TRBD1 TRBJ1-2
TGTGCCAGCAGTTCGTCGACGGGGGGCGGTTCGACTGAAGCTTTCTTT CASSSSTGGGSTEAFF - TRBV6-2/TRBV6-3 - TRBJ1-1